One and the same sample provided the 23 T cell receptor beta chains below, sequenced in a study of cytomegalovirus exposure and HLA in healthy donors. Amplification used 60 Vbeta primers and 13 Jbeta primers. Sequencing was performed with immunoSEQ multiplex PCR; in TCRdb, only in-frame clones are kept and a portion is missing. The data show approximately 170,000 clones, approximately 80% seen once. Source material: PBMCs. These receptors came from a male donor in good health and CMV-seronegative.

The chain couples TRBV19 to TRBJ2-1; tentative D call: TRBD2 (5 bases). Germline CDR1 LNHDA, CDR2 SQIVND (reference sequence). The V gene lost 6 bases and the J gene lost 0 bases, with 12 bases spanning the gap. The CDR3 is 15 residues long. CDR3 sequence reads: CASSLSGSSYNEQFF. CDR3 in DNA: TGTGCCAGTAGCCTCAGCGGAAGCTCCTACAATGAGCAGTTCTTC.

The chain recombines TRBV13 with TRBJ1-2; D is possibly TRBD1 (6 bases). Between the trimmed V and J ends, which lost 10 bases and 4 bases, there was a span of 13 bases. Germline V CDR1 and CDR2: PRHDT, FYEKMQ (reference sequence). This CDR3 comprises 12 residues. The CDR3 region is CATTQGSYGYTF. The CDR3 region has the DNA TGTGCCACCACACAGGGTTCCTATGGCTACACCTTC. The full variable domain, rest sourced from reference TRBV13 and TRBJ1-2, is AAGVIQSPRHLIKEKRETATLKCYPIPRHDTVYWYQQGPGQDPQFLISFYEKMQSDKGSIPDRFSAQQFSDYHSELNMSSLELGDSALYFCATTQGSYGYTFGSGTRLTVV.

This clone was seen a handful of times. The chain is built from TRBV4-3 and TRBJ2-2; D might be TRBD2 (6 bases). The CDR3 extends over 14 amino acids. Trimming removed 4 bases at V and 2 bases at J, with 8 bases between. Germline V gives CDR1 LGHNA, CDR2 YSLEER. The CDR3 protein is CASSPLANTGELFF. The CDR3 bases are TGCGCCAGCAGCCCACTAGCTAACACCGGGGAGCTGTTTTTT.

The chain couples TRBV7-2 to TRBJ2-5; 11 bases line up with TRBD2. J gave up 9 bases and V 7 bases, and 16 bases lay outside the gene matches. The CDR3 sequence is 16 residues long. CDR1 is SGHTA and CDR2 is FQGNSA in the germline V gene. The CDR3 DNA reads TGTGCCAGCACCTTGGGACTAGCGGTACCGAAGAGGGCCCAGTACTTC. This codes for CASTLGLAVPKRAQYF.

The rearrangement links TRBV5-6 to TRBJ2-1; 12 bases align to TRBD2. CDR1 SGHDT and CDR2 YYEEEE come from the germline V gene. This CDR3 has 19 amino acids. J was trimmed by 7 bases and V by 0 bases; bases with no gene match: 14. For the CDR3, the DNA is TGTGCCAGCAGCTTGGTTTTTCTAGCGGGGGGGCCTAGTGTGAATGAGCAGTTCTTC. Its translation is CASSLVFLAGGPSVNEQFF.

The rearrangement joins TRBV5-4 to TRBJ2-3; D perhaps matches TRBD1 (5 bases). Trimming took 3 bases from V and 0 from J, leaving 11 bases between them. Germline-derived CDR1 and CDR2 are SGHNT and YYREEE (reference sequence). This CDR3 is built from 15 residues. The CDR3 DNA reads TGTGCCAGCAGCTCCAAGACAGCTAGCACAGATACGCAGTATTTT. It encodes CASSSKTASTDTQYF.

V gene TRBV5-5 combines with J gene TRBJ1-2; 7 bases fit TRBD1. V shed 4 bases, J shed 5 bases, and the junction held 11 bases outside the gene matches. Germline V lookup: CDR1 SGHKS, CDR2 YYEKEE (reference sequence). The CDR3 covers 15 residues. For the CDR3, the DNA is TGTGCCAGCAGCCGGCAGGGGGTTTCGACGTATGGCTACACCTTC. Its translation is CASSRQGVSTYGYTF.

V and J are TRBV19 and TRBJ2-3, with no clear D. Trimming stripped 1 base from V and 6 bases from J, with 8 bases between. The V gene's germline CDR1 is LNHDA and CDR2 SQIVND (reference sequence). The CDR3 sequence is 13 residues long. For the CDR3, the DNA is TGTGCCAGTAGTATAGGGGCACGGGATACGCAGTATTTT. Translation: CASSIGARDTQYF.

The V gene is TRBV19, the J gene TRBJ2-2; 7 bases line up with TRBD1. This CDR3 region has 14 residues. Trimming at V came to 7 bases and at J to 0 bases, leaving 2 bases not matched to a gene. From germline, CDR1 is LNHDA and CDR2 SQIVND (reference sequence). CDR3 DNA: TGTGCCAGTAACCAGGGGGCGAACACCGGGGAGCTGTTTTTT. It yields the protein CASNQGANTGELFF.

V usage is TRBV7-2 and J usage is TRBJ1-5; D gene ambiguous. The ends were cut back, 3 bases at V and 3 bases at J, with 9 bases in the middle. The CDR3 spans 14 residues. Germline V CDR1 and CDR2: SGHTA, FQGNSA. In DNA form, the CDR3 reads TGTGCCAGCAGCTTTAGAGGGAACAATCAGCCCCAGCATTTT. It codes for CASSFRGNNQPQHF.

The chain recombines TRBV5-1 with TRBJ2-7; D is perhaps TRBD2 (6 bases). Germline lookup yields CDR1 SGHRS and CDR2 YFSETQ. The CDR3 totals 14 residues. V lost 0 bases and J 6 bases, leaving 13 bases between the germline ends. CDR3 residues: CASSLAASVSEQYF. The DNA of the CDR3 is TGCGCCAGCAGCTTGGCCGCTAGCGTTTCCGAGCAGTACTTC.

V is TRBV9 and J is TRBJ2-5; 10 bases are a match to TRBD1. Germline V gives CDR1 SGDLS, CDR2 YYNGEE. This CDR3 region has 16 residues. V was pared by 3 bases and J by 4 bases, with 9 bases of the junction left unmatched. CDR3 loop: CASSERDRGAGETQYF. Here the CDR3 DNA reads TGTGCCAGCAGCGAGCGGGACAGGGGAGCTGGAGAGACCCAGTACTTC.

This clone is a singleton in its sample. This chain uses TRBV6-7 with TRBJ1-5; D call uncertain. TRBV6-7 falls under the ORF class, with uncertain function. The germline V and J ends were trimmed by 0 bases and 0 bases, with 18 bases remaining between them. CDR3 size: 19 residues. CDR3 sequence (DNA): TGTGCCAGCAGTTACTCGATCCCGCCAGGTCGTATTAGCAATCAGCCCCAGCATTTT. Amino acid sequence: CASSYSIPPGRISNQPQHF.

V gene TRBV27 combines with J gene TRBJ2-5; 11 bases agree with TRBD2. Trimming removed 2 bases from V and 4 bases from J; junction bases left unmatched: 0. CDR1 is MNHEY, CDR2 SMNVEV, per germline (reference sequence). The CDR3 covers 14 residues. CDR3 nucleotides: TGTGCCAGCAGTTTAACTAGCGGGGGAGAGACCCAGTACTTC. Its protein product is CASSLTSGGETQYF.

The J gene is TRBJ2-7, the V gene TRBV7-9; TRBD2 agrees at 7 bases. Germline-derived CDR1 and CDR2 are SEHNR and FQNEAQ (reference sequence). This CDR3 has 15 amino acids. With 5 bases clipped from V and 1 base from J, the junction kept 8 bases outside the gene matches. CDR3 sequence: CASSRPGLRSYEQYF. The DNA of the CDR3 is TGTGCCAGCAGCCGACCGGGACTACGGTCCTACGAGCAGTACTTC.

The chain links TRBV28 to TRBJ2-7, with D possibly TRBD1 on 5 matching bases. The CDR3 sequence is 15 residues long. The V end lost 8 bases, the J end lost 4 bases, and 21 bases lay between the germline ends. The germline V gene has CDR1 MDHEN and CDR2 SYDVKM. The CDR3 nucleotides are TGTGCCAGCCATAAAGGGTGGGCAGGGATTTACGAGCAGTACTTC. Amino acids: CASHKGWAGIYEQYF.

The V and J genes are TRBV28 and TRBJ1-1, with 7 bases matching TRBD1. The V gene's germline CDR1 is MDHEN and CDR2 SYDVKM. The CDR3 contains 14 residues. With V trimmed by 3 bases and J by 1 base, 2 bases remained unmatched. This CDR3 is CASSFEGANTEAFF. The DNA for the CDR3 is TGTGCCAGCAGTTTTGAGGGGGCGAACACTGAAGCTTTCTTT.

The chain employs TRBV4-3 and TRBJ2-7; possibly TRBD2 for D (5 bases). The CDR3 covers 16 residues. The germline V and J ends were trimmed by 0 bases and 2 bases, with 14 bases remaining between them. Germline-derived CDR1 and CDR2 are LGHNA and YSLEER. CDR3 sequence (DNA): TGCGCCAGCAGCCAAGAAGTAAGGCAGGAGGCCTACGAGCAGTACTTC. Translating it yields CASSQEVRQEAYEQYF.

J is TRBJ2-3 and V is TRBV6-1; D gene unclear. V was clipped by 7 bases and J by 6 bases, with 8 bases between them. This CDR3 spans 11 amino acids. CDR1 and CDR2 (germline): MNHNS, SASEGT. The CDR3 DNA follows: TGTGCCAGCAATTTCCTGGATACGCAGTATTTT. As protein: CASNFLDTQYF.

This chain connects TRBV6-6 to TRBJ2-7, with 7 bases lining up with TRBD1. J was trimmed by 0 bases and V by 8 bases; bases with no gene match: 7. Germline CDR1 is MNHNY and CDR2 is SVGAGI (reference sequence). The CDR3 length is 14 residues. In DNA form, the CDR3 reads TGTGCCAGCCATAGACAGGGTGACTCCTACGAGCAGTACTTC. This codes for CASHRQGDSYEQYF.

The rearrangement links TRBV7-9 to TRBJ2-5; no clear D gene. Germline CDR1 reads SEHNR; CDR2 reads FQNEAQ (reference sequence). Trimming removed 1 base from V and 0 bases from J, with 6 bases in between. This CDR3 is built from 14 residues. CDR3 nucleotides: TGTGCCAGCAGCTTAGTACAAAACCAAGAGACCCAGTACTTC. Translation gives CASSLVQNQETQYF.

The J gene is TRBJ2-1, the V gene TRBV28, with 11 positions matching TRBD2. CDR1 MDHEN and CDR2 SYDVKM come from the germline V gene. The J segment lost 10 bases and the V segment lost 5 bases, leaving 7 bases of the junction unmatched. The CDR3 sequence is 14 residues long. CDR3 DNA sequence: TGTGCCAGCAGTGTGGGACTAGCGGACGACGAGCAGTTCTTC. Translated, it gives CASSVGLADDEQFF.

This sequence joins TRBV7-8 and TRBJ2-2, with TRBD1 matching over 8 bases. CDR3 size: 13 residues. Per the germline V gene, CDR1 is SGHVS and CDR2 is FQNEAQ. Trimming removed 5 bases from V and 11 bases from J; junction bases left unmatched: 7. The CDR3 DNA is TGTGCCAGCAGCCAGGACAGGGCGGGTGAGCTGTTTTTT. Translation gives CASSQDRAGELFF.